The 7 T cell receptor beta chains given below trace back to one sample, sequenced in a study of blood T cell repertoires in COVID-19. Here immunoSEQ multiplex PCR was the method, and the copy in TCRdb shows in-frame clones only, minus some. The sample shows about 230,000 clones, 86% of them seen only once. Sequences were obtained from peripheral blood. Receptors were obtained from a man aged 50 to 59 with COVID-19, enrolled during active disease.

This chain connects TRBV6-4 to TRBJ2-1, with TRBD2 identical over 8 bases. With V trimmed by 6 bases and J by 5 bases, 9 bases remained unmatched. This CDR3 comprises 15 residues. The germline V gene encodes CDR1 MRHNA and CDR2 SNTAGT. The chain's CDR3 is CASSEIAGINNEQFF. CDR3 in DNA: TGTGCCAGCAGCGAGATAGCGGGGATAAACAATGAGCAGTTCTTC.

This clone was counted only a few times. The V gene is TRBV19, the J gene TRBJ1-1, with TRBD1 matching 7 bases. CDR3 length equals 14 residues. The V gene's germline CDR1 is LNHDA and CDR2 SQIVND (reference sequence). With 6 bases clipped from V and 1 base from J, the junction kept 5 bases outside the gene matches. CDR3 DNA sequence: TGTGCCAGTAGAATACAGGGGCGGAACACTGAAGCTTTCTTT. Its protein product is CASRIQGRNTEAFF.

This sequence joins TRBV6-2 or TRBV6-3 and TRBJ2-2; 9 nucleotides line up with TRBD1. The CDR3 totals 17 residues. Trimming cost V 2 bases and J 9 bases; bases outside gene matches: 13. CDR1 MNHEY and CDR2 SVGEGT come from the germline V gene. CDR3 DNA sequence: TGTGCCAGCAGTTACCCCCTCGACAGGGGGGGGGACCGGGAGCTGTTTTTT. It translates to CASSYPLDRGGDRELFF.

The gene calls are TRBV5-6 and TRBJ2-7; 7 bases map to TRBD1. Unmatched junction bases numbered 6, after V lost 0 bases and J lost 9 bases. Germline loops: CDR1 SGHDT, CDR2 YYEEEE. The CDR3 is 13 amino acids. The CDR3 sequence: CASSLGQGRGQYF. CDR3 sequence (DNA): TGTGCCAGCAGCTTGGGACAGGGTAGAGGGCAGTACTTC.

V is TRBV5-1 and J is TRBJ2-1, with a tentative D call TRBD2 (5 bases). With 1 base removed from V and 10 bases from J, the gap between germline ends came to 15 bases. The CDR3 is 14 residues long. Germline V gene sequence: CDR1 SGHRS, CDR2 YFSETQ. The CDR3 nucleotides read TGCGCCAGCAGCTTGATAGTGGGAGAGGTCGAGCAGTTCTTC. This sequence encodes CASSLIVGEVEQFF. The variable domain in full, with the rest retrieved from reference TRBV5-1 and TRBJ2-1, is KAGVTQTPRYLIKTRGQQVTLSCSPISGHRSVSWYQQTPGQGLQFLFEYFSETQRNKGNFPGRFSGRQFSNSRSEMNVSTLELGDSALYLCASSLIVGEVEQFFGPGTRLTVL.

This sequence joins TRBV5-4 and TRBJ2-7; 7 bases agree with TRBD1. J gave up 4 bases and V 0 bases, and 7 bases lay outside the gene matches. The CDR3 covers 15 residues. Germline V gene lookup returns CDR1 SGHNT and CDR2 YYREEE (reference sequence). CDR3 region: CASSLAGQEKYEQYF. CDR3 nucleotide sequence: TGTGCCAGCAGCTTGGCCGGACAGGAGAAATACGAGCAGTACTTC.

The CDR3 sequence: CASSPGAGAEFF. The CDR3 nucleotides read TGTGCCAGCTCACCAGGAGCGGGGGCCGAGTTCTTC. The V and J genes are TRBV18 and TRBJ2-1; 8 nucleotides match TRBD2. Per germline, CDR1 KGHSH and CDR2 LQKENI. The junction had 5 bases not matched to a gene; V was cut back by 2 bases and J by 14 bases. The CDR3 runs to 12 residues.